This record looks at one TCR beta chain sequence and its context. The antigen is undetermined. These data are taken from a study of cytomegalovirus exposure and HLA in healthy donors. For the study at large: Approximately 200 million T cells yielded roughly 120 million unique TCR beta sequences in earlier analysis. Samples from HLA-typed donors yielded 85 million to 95 million unique TCRs in an early data release.

Trimming left V 0 bases short and J 6 bases short, with 7 bases between. Looked up from germline, CDR1 is SGDLS and CDR2 is YYNGEE. This CDR3 comprises 13 residues. The primer mix had 60 Vbeta and 13 Jbeta primers. Data came from immunoSEQ multiplex PCR; TCRdb stores just in-frame clones and leaves some out. The sample contains fewer than 250,000 clones, 79% of which appear only once. Healthy donors of bone marrow made up the group. Notes on the study in general: Earlier analysis looked at TCR beta V segments, and most were productive about 90% or about 30% of the time.

The sample was PBMCs. The receptor was derived from a woman aged 18 to 35 in good health and CMV-seronegative. This chain links TRBV9 with TRBJ2-1; D is uncertain. In DNA form, the CDR3 reads TGTGCCAGCAGCGTAGCAGAATTCAATGAGCAGTTCTTC. Translated: CASSVAEFNEQFF.